This T cell receptor (beta chain) was sequenced in a study of blood T cell repertoires in COVID-19. Two consecutive negative NP/OP PCR tests, clearance, or resolved symptoms defined Cohort 3 recovery. The CDR3 has 16 residues. The germline CDR1 and CDR2 sequences are KGHSH and LQKENI. V shed 2 bases, J shed 3 bases, and the junction held 7 bases outside the gene matches. Produced via immunoSEQ multiplex PCR; TCRdb's table is partial and in-frame only. The table includes 200,000 to 250,000 clones, 84% detected once. The TCR sequence derives from a man aged 55 to 70 who had recovered from COVID-19. The gene calls are TRBV18 and TRBJ1-1; 9 bases line up with TRBD1. The source material was PBMCs or T cells enriched from blood (not recorded which). The CDR3 sequence is CASSPGWGDRDTEAFF. The CDR3 DNA is TGTGCCAGCTCACCAGGATGGGGGGACAGGGACACTGAAGCTTTCTTT.